A selection of T cell receptor beta chains follows, all from one sample in a study of CD8+CD57+ T cells in acquired aplastic anemia. Using its own MiXCR run on the reads, TCRdb lists one record per CDR3 protein. The table has around 200,000 distinct CDR3 sequences, approximately 48% seen once. The sample comprised sorted CD4+, CD8+, or CD8+CD57+ T cells (not recorded which) from PBMCs. The receptors originated from a human donor with aplastic anemia. CDR3s leave out the opening cysteine and the closing phenylalanine or tryptophan. Clone size, where shown, is once, few, many, or a class for clones that have expanded.

abundance: NA; v_gene: TRBV19; j_gene: TRBJ1-5; CDR3aa: ATTGTATNQPQH
abundance: NA; v_gene: TRBV5-1; j_gene: TRBJ2-7; CDR3aa: ASSLQGLEQY
abundance: many; v_gene: TRBV2; j_gene: TRBJ2-7; CDR3aa: ASNQLGTGPYEQY
abundance: NA; v_gene: TRBV12-3/TRBV12-4; j_gene: TRBJ2-1; CDR3aa: ASRLGQGRGGEQF
abundance: many; v_gene: TRBV7-3; j_gene: TRBJ2-3; CDR3aa: ASSLTVGSGTDTQY
abundance: few; v_gene: TRBV24-1; j_gene: TRBJ1-2; CDR3aa: APCRDKPRYGYT
abundance: NA; v_gene: TRBV7-2; j_gene: TRBJ1-1; CDR3aa: ASSLEGATAF
abundance: many; v_gene: TRBV7-9; j_gene: TRBJ2-7; CDR3aa: ASSPNGHQGEQY
abundance: NA; v_gene: TRBV20-1; j_gene: TRBJ2-7; CDR3aa: SASEGYYEQY
abundance: NA; v_gene: TRBV29-1; j_gene: TRBJ2-5; CDR3aa: SVGDTRGETQY
abundance: NA; v_gene: TRBV27; j_gene: TRBJ2-6; CDR3aa: ASSFLGSGANVLT
abundance: NA; v_gene: TRBV7-9; j_gene: TRBJ2-5; CDR3aa: ASSEAGRETQY
abundance: NA; v_gene: TRBV4-2; j_gene: TRBJ1-5; CDR3aa: ASSQGDSLSNQPQH
abundance: NA; v_gene: TRBV2; j_gene: TRBJ1-1; CDR3aa: ASTLAGANTEAF
abundance: many; v_gene: TRBV2; j_gene: TRBJ2-5; CDR3aa: ASSGWGLLGETQY
abundance: NA; v_gene: TRBV2; j_gene: TRBJ1-6; CDR3aa: ASSRPYNSPLH
abundance: NA; v_gene: TRBV6-1; j_gene: TRBJ2-7; CDR3aa: ASTPMRGYEQY
abundance: NA; v_gene: TRBV25-1; j_gene: TRBJ2-5; CDR3aa: ASSVSGHKKETQY
abundance: NA; v_gene: TRBV4-2; j_gene: TRBJ2-3; CDR3aa: ASSPSLRSGKLSTDTQY
abundance: NA; v_gene: TRBV29-1; j_gene: TRBJ2-3; CDR3aa: SVGLAGVADTQY
abundance: NA; v_gene: TRBV29-1; j_gene: TRBJ1-1; CDR3aa: SVADRGTEAF
abundance: NA; v_gene: TRBV24-1; j_gene: TRBJ2-2; CDR3aa: ATKGGGQDGELF